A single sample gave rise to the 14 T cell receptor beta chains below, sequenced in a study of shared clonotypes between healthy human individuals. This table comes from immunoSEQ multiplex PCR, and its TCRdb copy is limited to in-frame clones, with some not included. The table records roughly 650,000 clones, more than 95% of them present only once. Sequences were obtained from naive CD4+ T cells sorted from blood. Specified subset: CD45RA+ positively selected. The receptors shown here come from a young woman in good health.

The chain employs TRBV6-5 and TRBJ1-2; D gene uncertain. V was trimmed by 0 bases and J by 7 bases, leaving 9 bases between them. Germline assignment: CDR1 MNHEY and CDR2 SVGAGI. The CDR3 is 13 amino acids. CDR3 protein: CASSYSMWGGYTF. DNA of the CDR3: TGTGCCAGCAGTTACTCGATGTGGGGTGGCTACACCTTC.

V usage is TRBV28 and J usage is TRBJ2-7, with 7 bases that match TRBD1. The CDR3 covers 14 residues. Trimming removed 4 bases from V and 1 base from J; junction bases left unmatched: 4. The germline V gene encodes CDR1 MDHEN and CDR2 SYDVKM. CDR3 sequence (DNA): TGTGCCAGCAGTTCCCCCAGGGGGTCCTACGAGCAGTACTTC. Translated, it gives CASSSPRGSYEQYF.

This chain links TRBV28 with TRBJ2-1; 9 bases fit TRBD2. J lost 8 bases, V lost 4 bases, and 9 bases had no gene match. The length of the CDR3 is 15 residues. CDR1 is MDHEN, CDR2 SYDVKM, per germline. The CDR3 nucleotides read TGTGCCAGCAGTTCTGGCGGGAGGGCCGGGGATGAGCAGTTCTTC. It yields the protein CASSSGGRAGDEQFF.

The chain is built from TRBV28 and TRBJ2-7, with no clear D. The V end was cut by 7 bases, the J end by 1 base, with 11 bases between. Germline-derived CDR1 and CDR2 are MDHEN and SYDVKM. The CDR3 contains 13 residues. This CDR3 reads CASTPTLSYEQYF. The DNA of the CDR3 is TGTGCCAGCACCCCGACTCTGTCCTACGAGCAGTACTTC.

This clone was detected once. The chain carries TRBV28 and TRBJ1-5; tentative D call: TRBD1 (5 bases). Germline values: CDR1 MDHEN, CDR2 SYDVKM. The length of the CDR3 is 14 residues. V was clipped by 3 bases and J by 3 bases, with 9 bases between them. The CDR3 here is CASSFGGANQPQHF. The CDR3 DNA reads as TGTGCCAGCAGTTTCGGAGGGGCCAATCAGCCCCAGCATTTT.

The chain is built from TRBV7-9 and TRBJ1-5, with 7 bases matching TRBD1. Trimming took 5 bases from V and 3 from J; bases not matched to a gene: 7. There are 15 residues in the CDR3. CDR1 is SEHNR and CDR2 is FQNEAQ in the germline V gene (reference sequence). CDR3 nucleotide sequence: TGTGCCAGCAGCCCCCAGGGGGGACCCAATCAGCCCCAGCATTTT. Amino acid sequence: CASSPQGGPNQPQHF.

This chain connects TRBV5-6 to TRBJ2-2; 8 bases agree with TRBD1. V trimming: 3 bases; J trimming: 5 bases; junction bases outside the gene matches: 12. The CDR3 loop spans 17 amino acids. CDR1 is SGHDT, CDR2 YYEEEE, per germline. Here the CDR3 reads CASSWGQGQGSTGELFF. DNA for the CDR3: TGTGCCAGCAGCTGGGGGCAAGGACAGGGTTCGACCGGGGAGCTGTTTTTT.

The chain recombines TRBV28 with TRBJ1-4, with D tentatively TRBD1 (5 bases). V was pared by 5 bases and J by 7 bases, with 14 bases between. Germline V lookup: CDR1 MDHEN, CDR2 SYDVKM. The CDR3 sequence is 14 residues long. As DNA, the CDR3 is TGTGCCAGCAGTCCTGGACACTACAGTGAAAAACTGTTTTTT. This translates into CASSPGHYSEKLFF.

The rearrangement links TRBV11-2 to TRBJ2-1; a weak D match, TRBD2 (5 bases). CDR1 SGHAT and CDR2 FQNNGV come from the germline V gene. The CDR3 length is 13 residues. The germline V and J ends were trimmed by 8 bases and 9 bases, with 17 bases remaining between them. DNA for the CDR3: TGTGCCAGCGGGGTCCGGGGAGTGAGTGAGCAGTTCTTC. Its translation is CASGVRGVSEQFF.

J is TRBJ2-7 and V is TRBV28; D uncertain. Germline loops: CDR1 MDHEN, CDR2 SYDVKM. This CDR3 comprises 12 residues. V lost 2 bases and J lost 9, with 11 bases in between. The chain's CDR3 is CASSLQLSGQYF. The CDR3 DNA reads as TGTGCCAGCAGTTTACAGCTCTCGGGGCAGTACTTC.

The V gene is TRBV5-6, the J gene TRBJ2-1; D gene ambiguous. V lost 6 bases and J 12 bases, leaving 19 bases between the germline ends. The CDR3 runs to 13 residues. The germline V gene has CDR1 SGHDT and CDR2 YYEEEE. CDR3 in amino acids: CASTQIGTDMQFF. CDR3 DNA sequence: TGTGCCAGCACCCAAATTGGCACCGATATGCAGTTCTTC. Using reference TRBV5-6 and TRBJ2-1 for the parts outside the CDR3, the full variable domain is DAGVTQSPTHLIKTRGQQVTLRCSPKSGHDTVSWYQQALGQGPQFIFQYYEEEERQRGNFPDRFSGHQFPNYSSELNVNALLLGDSALYLCASTQIGTDMQFFGPGTRLTVL.

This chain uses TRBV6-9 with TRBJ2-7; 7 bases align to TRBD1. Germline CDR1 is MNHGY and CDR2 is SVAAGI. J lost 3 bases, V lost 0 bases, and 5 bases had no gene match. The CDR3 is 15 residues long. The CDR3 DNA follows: TGTGCCAGCAGTTATTCCGGGACAGTCTTCTACGAGCAGTACTTC. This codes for CASSYSGTVFYEQYF.

In nucleotides, the CDR3 is TGTGCCAGCAGCTTACCCCCGAAGGACATTCAGTACTTC. Residues: CASSLPPKDIQYF. The chain combines TRBV11-2 with TRBJ2-4; D uncertain. From germline, CDR1 is SGHAT and CDR2 FQNNGV. The CDR3 runs 13 residues. V dropped 2 bases and J dropped 8 bases, with 10 bases sitting between them.

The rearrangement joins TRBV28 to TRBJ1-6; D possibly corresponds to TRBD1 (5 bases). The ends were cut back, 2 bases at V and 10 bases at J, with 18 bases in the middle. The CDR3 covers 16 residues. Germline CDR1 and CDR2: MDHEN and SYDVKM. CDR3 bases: TGTGCCAGCAGTTTACTTATCGGCGGGGGTGGATCACCCCTCCACTTT. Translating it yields CASSLLIGGGGSPLHF.